This T cell receptor beta chain was captured in a study of T-cell reconstitution after alpha-beta-depleted transplantation in children. The CDR3 contains 13 residues. Germline V lookup: CDR1 KGHDR, CDR2 SFDVKD. V was pared by 6 bases and J by 4 bases, with 8 bases between. This clonotype appeared a few times. The library targeted TCRbeta and was prepared with unique molecular identifiers. TCRdb redid the calling of the PCR reads with MiXCR, one entry per CDR3 protein. Of hundreds of thousands of distinct CDR3 sequences listed, around 16% are singletons. V and J are TRBV24-1 and TRBJ2-2; D unclear. This TCR derives from a boy under two years old who had a stem cell transplant for Wiskott-Aldrich syndrome, so the T cells may come from the graft donor. The sequencing used PBMCs, mostly from graft donor cells, collected 360 days after TCRalphabeta/CD19-depleted stem cell transplant. CDR3 sequence: CATSLKITGELFF. CDR3 sequence (DNA): TGTGCCACCAGTCTCAAAATCACCGGGGAGCTGTTTTTT.